Presented here are 17 T cell receptor beta chains from one specimen sequenced in a study of human thymus T cells. The method was immunoSEQ multiplex PCR; TCRdb's version includes in-frame clones alone and lacks a portion of them. The sample carries roughly 60,000 clones, about 93% recorded once. Sequencing used blood. Receptors were obtained from a boy under two years old with a congenital heart defect but otherwise immunologically healthy.

V is TRBV5-1 and J is TRBJ2-7; TRBD2 agrees at 7 bases. The CDR3 is made up of 14 amino acids. CDR1 SGHRS and CDR2 YFSETQ come from the germline V gene. The J segment lost 5 bases and the V segment lost 5 bases, leaving 10 bases of the junction unmatched. The CDR3 loop reads CASRPGLVNHEQYF. CDR3 nucleotide sequence: TGCGCCAGCAGACCTGGACTAGTTAACCACGAGCAGTACTTC.

The CDR3 loop is CASRLPQGAYTEAFF. CDR3 sequence (DNA): TGTGCAAGTCGCTTACCACAGGGGGCTTACACTGAAGCTTTCTTT. This chain links TRBV12-2 with TRBJ1-1; the D call in the table, TRBD1, was not verified against the DNA. TRBV12-2 is termed a pseudogene. The CDR3 loop spans 15 amino acids.

CDR3 nucleotide sequence: TGTGCCAGCTCACCTGGAGGTCCTCAAGAGACCCAGTACTTC. Amino acids: CASSPGGPQETQYF. This rearrangement joins TRBV18 to TRBJ2-5, with D possibly matching TRBD2 (5 bases). With 3 bases removed from V and 2 bases from J, the gap between germline ends came to 10 bases. Germline V gene lookup returns CDR1 KGHSH and CDR2 LQKENI. The CDR3 has 14 residues.

The chain has TRBV6-6 and TRBJ1-3; TRBD1 might be the D (5 bases). CDR1 MNHNY and CDR2 SVGAGI come from the germline V gene (reference sequence). V was trimmed by 2 bases and J by 0 bases, leaving 8 bases between them. The CDR3 sequence is 15 residues long. This CDR3 reads CASSYGGGSGNTIYF. The CDR3, as DNA: TGTGCCAGCAGTTACGGCGGGGGCTCTGGAAACACCATATATTTT.

The rearrangement uses TRBV2 and TRBJ2-3; D is perhaps TRBD1 or TRBD2 (5 bases each). The CDR3 runs 14 residues. In germline, CDR1 is SNHLY, CDR2 FYNNEI. V was cut by 4 bases and J by 4 bases, with 12 bases left in between. The CDR3 is CASSGQRGPDTQYF. The DNA of the CDR3 is TGTGCCAGCAGTGGCCAGAGGGGCCCAGATACGCAGTATTTT.

The chain employs TRBV7-9 and TRBJ2-7; 8 bases are shared with TRBD2. CDR1 is SEHNR and CDR2 is FQNEAQ in the germline V gene (reference sequence). J gave up 2 bases and V 4 bases, and 10 bases lay outside the gene matches. The CDR3 is made up of 16 amino acids. Here the CDR3 DNA reads TGTGCCAGCAGCTCCTATGGACTAGCTAACCCCTACGAGCAGTACTTC. This translates into CASSSYGLANPYEQYF.

This chain uses TRBV18 with TRBJ1-1; D not certain. Germline V gives CDR1 KGHSH, CDR2 LQKENI. This CDR3 has 13 amino acids. V was trimmed by 3 bases and J by 8 bases, leaving 13 bases between them. CDR3 residues: CASSPPARLEAFF. The CDR3 DNA follows: TGTGCCAGCTCACCTCCGGCCCGGTTGGAAGCTTTCTTT.

The chain employs TRBV5-4 and TRBJ2-2; 14 bases fit TRBD2. The CDR3 consists of 18 residues. The ends lost 1 base at V and 4 bases at J; junction bases unmatched: 6. Germline CDR1 is SGHNT and CDR2 is YYREEE (reference sequence). The CDR3 spells CASSLSTSGGARTGELFF. For the CDR3, the DNA is TGTGCCAGCAGCTTGTCGACTAGCGGGGGGGCGCGCACCGGGGAGCTGTTTTTT.

This sequence joins TRBV28 and TRBJ2-7; 7 bases line up with TRBD1. Trimming took 1 base from V and 3 from J; bases not matched to a gene: 3. The CDR3 length is 14 residues. Germline V gene data show CDR1 as MDHEN and CDR2 as SYDVKM. CDR3 amino acids: CASSLSRGNYEQYF. CDR3 sequence (DNA): TGTGCCAGCAGTTTATCCAGGGGGAACTACGAGCAGTACTTC.

The J gene is TRBJ1-2, the V gene TRBV27, with D tentatively TRBD1 (6 bases). CDR1 and CDR2 (germline): MNHEY, SMNVEV (reference sequence). V was cut by 5 bases and J by 8 bases, with 21 bases left in between. This CDR3 region has 15 residues. Written as DNA, the CDR3 is TGTGCCAGCAGTACCTCACAGGGTCTGGGACGCGGCTACACCTTC. It is translated as CASSTSQGLGRGYTF.

The chain couples TRBV6-5 to TRBJ1-1; 9 positions match TRBD1. Trimming at V came to 4 bases and at J to 10 bases, leaving 4 bases not matched to a gene. The CDR3 extends over 12 amino acids. Germline V CDR1 and CDR2: MNHEY, SVGAGI. The CDR3 spells CASSSWTGVAFF. CDR3 nucleotide sequence: TGTGCCAGCAGTTCTTGGACAGGGGTAGCTTTCTTT.

The chain recombines TRBV7-6 with TRBJ1-3, with TRBD1 matching over 10 bases. CDR3 size: 20 residues. Losses at the gene ends were 5 bases for V and 0 bases for J; bases not matched to a gene: 16. Germline loops: CDR1 SGHVS, CDR2 FNYEAQ. The CDR3 DNA reads TGTGCCAGCAGCCTACTAGGTGCGGGACAGGGGTACAACTCTGGAAACACCATATATTTT. Its protein product is CASSLLGAGQGYNSGNTIYF.

V is TRBV7-9 and J is TRBJ1-1; 9 nucleotides match TRBD1. Germline-derived CDR1 and CDR2 are SEHNR and FQNEAQ (reference sequence). V shed 7 bases, J shed 0 bases, and the junction held 9 bases outside the gene matches. CDR3 length: 16 amino acids. CDR3 loop: CASTRDRETMNTEAFF. The DNA of the CDR3 is TGTGCCAGCACCCGGGACAGGGAAACCATGAACACTGAAGCTTTCTTT.

The chain couples TRBV9 to TRBJ2-4; 9 bases align to TRBD1. CDR1 is SGDLS, CDR2 YYNGEE, per germline. J lost 3 bases, V lost 3 bases, and 4 bases had no gene match. The CDR3 runs to 15 residues. CDR3 nucleotides: TGTGCCAGCAGCGCACCGGGACAGGGCAAAAACATTCAGTACTTC. Protein product: CASSAPGQGKNIQYF.

This rearrangement joins TRBV9 to TRBJ2-1; D unclear. V was shortened by 3 bases and J by 8 bases, with 12 bases between the two germline ends. In germline, CDR1 is SGDLS, CDR2 YYNGEE. The CDR3 contains 13 residues. This chain's CDR3 is CASSGPLRHEQFF. DNA for the CDR3: TGTGCCAGCAGCGGCCCTCTCCGGCATGAGCAGTTCTTC.

V usage is TRBV21-1 and J usage is TRBJ1-4; the DNA was not used to check the table's D call, TRBD1. TRBV21-1 corresponds to a pseudogene. The CDR3 has 15 amino acids. This chain's CDR3 is CASSKGVQGKEKLFF. For the CDR3, the DNA is TGTGCCAGCAGCAAAGGGGTACAGGGGAAGGAAAAACTGTTTTTT.

This chain joins TRBV7-2 and TRBJ2-1; 16 bases match TRBD2. CDR1 is SGHTA, CDR2 FQGNSA, per germline. Trimming cost V 4 bases and J 7 bases; bases outside gene matches: 4. This CDR3 spans 16 amino acids. The CDR3 DNA follows: TGTGCCAGCAGCTCGGGACTAGCGGGGGGGCGAAATGAGCAGTTCTTC. Translated: CASSSGLAGGRNEQFF.